Shown below are 18 T cell receptor beta chains from a single sample sequenced in a study of breast tumors, draining lymph nodes, adjacent tissues. TCRdb ran MiXCR on the multiplex PCR reads and lists one entry per CDR3 protein. The table has 200,000 to 250,000 distinct CDR3 sequences, 32% seen once; the top ten hold around 1.4%. Breast cancer patients provided tissue from their axillary draining lymph nodes. The sequencing input was axillary lymph node tissue. The receptors were gathered from a female donor with breast cancer. Some clones in this sample may be carry-over from other donors' samples.

This clonotype has a count of ten or more. The chain links TRBV4-3 to TRBJ1-2; D is unresolved. CDR3 length: 17 residues. Germline V CDR1 and CDR2: LGHNA, YSLEER. Trimming pared 1 base from V and 4 bases from J, leaving 19 bases between. CDR3 protein: CASSQAIPPRLGYGYTF. DNA for the CDR3: TGCGCCAGCAGCCAAGCAATCCCCCCCCGCTTGGGCTATGGCTACACCTTC.

This clonotype was counted ten times or more. The chain uses TRBV28 and TRBJ1-6; 7 bases are shared with TRBD1. The CDR3 runs to 14 residues. Germline V gene lookup returns CDR1 MDHEN and CDR2 SYDVKM. V shed 6 bases, J shed 9 bases, and the junction held 8 bases outside the gene matches. The CDR3 DNA sequence: TGTGCCAGCAGCCCCCACAGGGGAGTTTCACCCCTCCACTTT. The encoded protein is CASSPHRGVSPLHF.

This clonotype has just a few counts. A much larger clone sits a single nucleotide away, making a read error possible. This chain joins TRBV20-1 and TRBJ2-1; D remains ambiguous. CDR1 DFQATT and CDR2 SNEGSKA come from the germline V gene (reference sequence). The CDR3 extends over 12 amino acids. CDR3 in amino acids: CSASRASHEPFF. The CDR3 DNA sequence: TGCAGTGCTAGTAGGGCTAGTCATGAGCCGTTCTTC.

This clonotype was seen at least ten times. The J gene is TRBJ1-2, the V gene TRBV30; D gene ambiguous. CDR1 is GTSNPN, CDR2 SVGIG, per germline (reference sequence). With 3 bases removed from V and 8 bases from J, the gap between germline ends came to 10 bases. This CDR3 region has 11 residues. The CDR3, as DNA: TGTGCCTGGAGCAAAAGGGCAGGCTACACCTTC. Its protein is CAWSKRAGYTF.

V and J are TRBV2 and TRBJ1-5, with TRBD1 as a possible D gene (6 bases). The CDR3 is 13 residues long. V gave up 5 bases and J gave up 6 bases, with 11 bases separating them. Germline lookup yields CDR1 SNHLY and CDR2 FYNNEI. Here the CDR3 DNA reads TGTGCCAGCAGTAACAGGGTTTTTCAGCCCCAGCATTTT. Protein: CASSNRVFQPQHF.

Ten or more counts support this clonotype. The rearrangement uses TRBV2 and TRBJ1-5, with 12 nucleotides matching TRBD1. The CDR3 extends over 18 amino acids. The junction had 11 bases not matched to a gene; V was cut back by 3 bases and J by 5 bases. The V gene's germline CDR1 is SNHLY and CDR2 FYNNEI. CDR3 sequence: CASSELGTGGLGDQPQHF. The DNA for the CDR3 is TGTGCCAGCAGTGAGTTGGGGACAGGGGGCCTGGGGGATCAGCCCCAGCATTTT.

This clonotype was picked up many times. The chain has TRBV20-1 and TRBJ2-3; TRBD1 matches at 7 bases. The V and J ends lost 6 bases and 1 base, in that order; junction bases with no gene match: 7. From germline, CDR1 is DFQATT and CDR2 SNEGSKA (reference sequence). The CDR3 extends over 14 amino acids. For the CDR3, the DNA is TGCAGTGCCACACAGGGGTCTGGCACAGATACGCAGTATTTT. As protein: CSATQGSGTDTQYF.

This clonotype was seen once. This chain links TRBV6-1 with TRBJ2-2; D is undetermined. There are 16 residues in the CDR3. The germline V gene has CDR1 MNHNS and CDR2 SASEGT. V lost 6 bases and J 6 bases, leaving 20 bases between the germline ends. The CDR3 bases are TGTGCCAGCAGCCAGAGGAGTGGGCCTGGGGCCGGGGAGCTGTTTTTT. Amino acid sequence: CASSQRSGPGAGELFF.

The chain carries TRBV4-1 and TRBJ1-3; D is unclear. The CDR3 is 13 amino acids. The V end was cut by 4 bases, the J end by 8 bases, with 12 bases between. The germline CDR1 and CDR2 sequences are MGHRA and YSYEKL. CDR3 amino acids: CASSLARWDTIYF. Written as DNA, the CDR3 is TGCGCCAGCAGCCTCGCGAGGTGGGACACCATATATTTT.

About this clonotype itself: The junction differs from germline at one of its ends, possibly a read error. The V gene is TRBV6-2 or TRBV6-3, the J gene TRBJ2-3; 8 bases line up with TRBD2. Germline lookup yields CDR1 MNHEY and CDR2 SVGEGT. The CDR3 runs to 15 residues. CDR3 residues: CAGSHVSGGTDTQYF. CDR3 coding DNA: TGTGCCGGCAGTCACGTTAGCGGGGGCACAGATACGCAGTATTTT.

The V call is TRBV6-2 or TRBV6-3, the J call TRBJ2-2; 7 bases align to TRBD2. Germline-derived CDR1 and CDR2 are MNHEY and SVGEGT. The V gene end was trimmed by 4 bases and the J gene end by 5 bases; junction bases not matched to a gene: 7. This CDR3 region has 15 residues. The CDR3 loop reads CASSWGGATTGELFF. For the CDR3, the DNA is TGTGCCAGCAGTTGGGGGGGTGCGACTACCGGGGAGCTGTTTTTT.

The genes are TRBV20-1 and TRBJ2-1, with D possibly being TRBD2 (6 bases). V lost 5 bases, J lost 2 bases, and 16 bases lay in between. Germline V gene data show CDR1 as DFQATT and CDR2 as SNEGSKA (reference sequence). CDR3 length: 15 amino acids. The DNA for the CDR3 is TGCAGTGCTCACCCTTTTAGCGGACCCTACAATGAGCAGTTCTTC. It codes for CSAHPFSGPYNEQFF.

The chain is built from TRBV20-1 and TRBJ2-2; 8 nucleotides align to TRBD1. After removal of 5 bases from V and 3 bases from J, the junction contained 5 bases not matched to a gene. The germline V gene encodes CDR1 DFQATT and CDR2 SNEGSKA (reference sequence). The CDR3 extends over 14 amino acids. The DNA for the CDR3 is TGCAGTGCTCCCGGGACAGGTTACACCGGGGAGCTGTTTTTT. Protein: CSAPGTGYTGELFF.

This clonotype showed up many times. The CDR3 DNA sequence: TGTGCCAGCAGCTTTGGCATAGCAGGAAACACCATATATTTT. Translated, it gives CASSFGIAGNTIYF. The genes are TRBV5-8 and TRBJ1-3; D not resolved. V was cut by 2 bases and J by 4 bases, with 10 bases left in between. The CDR3 runs 14 residues. Germline values: CDR1 SGHTS, CDR2 YDEGEE.

In the case of this clonotype: One junction end disagrees with the germline gene, perhaps due to a read error. The chain carries TRBV18 and TRBJ2-7; a possible D gene is TRBD2 (6 bases). The CDR3 contains 16 residues. Germline loops: CDR1 KGHSH, CDR2 LQKENI. CDR3 loop: CASSPSRGTVSYGQYF. In DNA, the CDR3 is TGTGCCAGCTCACCCAGCCGCGGGACGGTCTCCTACGGGCAGTACTTC.

This clonotype was observed many times. The chain joins TRBV9 to TRBJ2-1, with 7 bases identical to TRBD1. Trimming took 4 bases from V and 0 from J; bases not matched to a gene: 10. CDR1 is SGDLS, CDR2 YYNGEE, per germline. CDR3 length: 17 amino acids. CDR3 sequence (DNA): TGTGCCAGCAGCTTGACAGGGATCCCCGGCTCCTACAATGAGCAGTTCTTC. This sequence encodes CASSLTGIPGSYNEQFF. The full variable domain, with the rest looked up from reference TRBV9 and TRBJ2-1, is DSGVTQTPKHLITATGQRVTLRCSPRSGDLSVYWYQQSLDQGLQFLIQYYNGEERAKGNILERFSAQQFPDLHSELNLSSLELGDSALYFCASSLTGIPGSYNEQFFGPGTRLTVL.

With respect to this clonotype: A much larger clonotype is one base distant, so this may be a read error. This chain links TRBV3-1 with TRBJ2-7; 12 bases agree with TRBD2. CDR3 size: 16 residues. CDR1 LGHDT and CDR2 YNNKEL come from the germline V gene (reference sequence). Trimming removed 0 bases from V and 5 bases from J; junction bases left unmatched: 5. CDR3 residues: CASSQERASGGDEQYF. CDR3 coding DNA: TGTGCCAGCAGCCAAGAGCGGGCTAGCGGGGGGGACGAGCAGTACTTC.

This chain uses TRBV9 with TRBJ2-5; 15 bases are a match to TRBD2. The CDR3 is made up of 19 amino acids. Germline V gene data show CDR1 as SGDLS and CDR2 as YYNGEE. V dropped 4 bases and J dropped 1; count of bases not matched to a gene: 11. DNA for the CDR3: TGTGCCAGCAGCCCTCACGGAGGGACTAGCGGGAGGTTCCAAGAGACCCAGTACTTC. The encoded protein is CASSPHGGTSGRFQETQYF.